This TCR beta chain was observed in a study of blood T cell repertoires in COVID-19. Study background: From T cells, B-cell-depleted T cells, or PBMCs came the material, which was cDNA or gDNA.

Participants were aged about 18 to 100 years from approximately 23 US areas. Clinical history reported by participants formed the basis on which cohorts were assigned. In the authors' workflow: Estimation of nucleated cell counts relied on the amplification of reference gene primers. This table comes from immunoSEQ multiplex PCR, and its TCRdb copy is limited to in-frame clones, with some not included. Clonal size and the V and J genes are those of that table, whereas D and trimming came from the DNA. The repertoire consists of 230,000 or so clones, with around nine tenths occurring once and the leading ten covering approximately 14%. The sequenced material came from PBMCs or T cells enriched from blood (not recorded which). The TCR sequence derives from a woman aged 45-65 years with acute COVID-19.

This CDR3 reads CASSPQGLAGYEQYF. CDR3 DNA: TGTGCCAGCAGCCCCCAGGGACTAGCGGGATACGAGCAGTACTTC. The chain links TRBV9 to TRBJ2-7, with 13 bases fitting TRBD2. CDR1 is SGDLS and CDR2 is YYNGEE in the germline V gene. V shed 4 bases, J shed 4 bases, and the junction held 5 bases outside the gene matches. The CDR3 length is 15 residues.